Shown below are 32 T cell receptor beta chains from a single sample sequenced in a study of T cells in Graves' hyperthyroidism and ophthalmopathy (dated by TCRdb to about 2019). Library generation was performed with multiplex PCR. Sequencing was performed on an Illumina HiSeq 2000. The TCR beta CDR3 regions were amplified from the RNA transcripts. The first round of RT-PCR for the TCR CDR3 was performed with the HTBI primer set and the Qiagen OneStep RT-PCR kit. TCRdb reprocessed the public reads (quality trimming at Q25 with fastp, clone calling with MiXCR) and kept in-frame beta chains. Rows matching on CDR3 protein sequence are summarized as one entry with the most common DNA and genes. Across this sample there are 600,000 to 900,000 distinct CDR3 sequences, with about 17% seen only once. Together, the top ten hold approximately 8.4% of the sample. What was sequenced was blood. The receptor set was obtained from a man younger than 30 with Graves' hyperthyroidism.

At least ten counts were recorded for this clonotype. The V and J genes are TRBV28 and TRBJ1-2, with 7 nucleotides matching TRBD1. The CDR3 length is 15 residues. J gave up 3 bases and V 0 bases, and 4 bases lay outside the gene matches. Germline V CDR1 and CDR2: MDHEN, SYDVKM. The CDR3 is CASSLWQGGDYGYTF. As DNA, the CDR3 is TGTGCCAGCAGTTTATGGCAGGGGGGAGACTATGGCTACACCTTC.

At least ten counts were recorded for this clonotype. J is TRBJ2-1 and V is TRBV15; TRBD2 agrees at 11 bases. Germline values: CDR1 LNHNV, CDR2 YYDKDF (reference sequence). J lost 4 bases, V lost 5 bases, and 4 bases had no gene match. CDR3 length: 15 residues. The CDR3 sequence is CATSPRTSGYNEQFF. DNA of the CDR3: TGTGCCACCAGCCCCCGGACTAGCGGGTACAATGAGCAGTTCTTC.

This clonotype was picked up many times. The rearrangement joins TRBV9 to TRBJ1-1, with 7 positions matching TRBD1. This CDR3 spans 14 amino acids. The V segment lost 4 bases and the J segment 3 bases; nucleotides outside the gene matches: 6. Germline V gene data show CDR1 as SGDLS and CDR2 as YYNGEE. CDR3 in amino acids: CASSPRQGDTEAFF. The CDR3 region has the DNA TGTGCCAGCAGCCCCCGACAGGGCGACACTGAAGCTTTCTTT.

The chain is built from TRBV20-1 and TRBJ2-7; TRBD2 aligns across 10 bases. V shed 3 bases and J 6 bases; nucleotides not matched to a gene: 5. The germline CDR1 and CDR2 sequences are DFQATT and SNEGSKA (reference sequence). The CDR3 totals 13 residues. The DNA of the CDR3 is TGCAGTGCTAGGGGGACTAGCGAGGGCGAGCAGTACTTC. It specifies CSARGTSEGEQYF.

This clonotype was picked up a small number of times. One junction end disagrees with the germline gene, perhaps due to a read error. The chain combines TRBV7-9 with TRBJ2-5, with 7 bases matching TRBD2. The CDR3 sequence is 13 residues long. From germline, CDR1 is SEHNR and CDR2 FQNEAQ (reference sequence). This CDR3 reads CASTLGASGGRDF. The CDR3 DNA reads TGTGCCAGCACCTTAGGGGCTAGCGGCGGACGGGACTTC.

Ten or more counts support this clonotype. This rearrangement joins TRBV29-1 to TRBJ2-5; D is undetermined. Germline CDR1 and CDR2: SQVTM and ANQGSEA. CDR3 length: 11 amino acids. V lost 4 bases and J 7 bases, leaving 10 bases between the germline ends. CDR3 region: CSVVDGVTQYF. Written as DNA, the CDR3 is TGCAGCGTTGTAGACGGAGTGACCCAGTACTTC.

This clonotype was seen only a few times. The J gene is TRBJ2-2, the V gene TRBV9; 10 nucleotides match TRBD2. The length of the CDR3 is 19 residues. J was trimmed by 4 bases and V by 0 bases; bases with no gene match: 12. In germline, CDR1 is SGDLS, CDR2 YYNGEE. The DNA of the CDR3 is TGTGCCAGCAGCGTAGCTAATAGGGCTAGCGGGAGTGGCACCGGGGAGCTGTTTTTT. Residues: CASSVANRASGSGTGELFF.

As to this clonotype: Just one base apart from a much larger clone, this may be a read error. The V gene is TRBV19, the J gene TRBJ2-7, with 7 bases aligning to TRBD1. The CDR3 is made up of 14 amino acids. Germline CDR1 reads LNHDA; CDR2 reads SQIVND (reference sequence). CDR3: CASTPGQAVYEQCF. DNA for the CDR3: TGTGCCAGTACCCCCGGACAGGCGGTCTACGAGCAGTGCTTC.

The rearrangement uses TRBV27 and TRBJ2-2; D not certain. Germline V lookup: CDR1 MNHEY, CDR2 SMNVEV (reference sequence). The CDR3 is made up of 14 amino acids. V lost 2 bases to trimming and J lost 6 bases, with 10 bases between them. The chain's CDR3 is CASSLVGWAGELFF. DNA for the CDR3: TGTGCCAGCAGTTTAGTCGGGTGGGCCGGGGAGCTGTTTTTT.

This clonotype was counted at least ten times. V is TRBV2 and J is TRBJ2-5, with D possibly being TRBD2 (7 bases). The CDR3 spans 14 residues. Between the trimmed V and J ends, which lost 3 bases and 5 bases, there was a span of 13 bases. Germline assignment: CDR1 SNHLY and CDR2 FYNNEI. In DNA form, the CDR3 reads TGTGCCAGCAGTGATTCGGGGGGCTTGGAGACCCAGTACTTC. This gives the protein CASSDSGGLETQYF.

This clonotype has at least ten counts. The chain employs TRBV12-3 or TRBV12-4 and TRBJ1-4; D gene unclear. V gave up 2 bases and J gave up 4 bases, with 11 bases separating them. The CDR3 totals 15 residues. CDR3 sequence reads: CASSLPRLGNEKLFF. CDR3 DNA: TGTGCCAGCAGTTTACCAAGGTTAGGTAATGAAAAACTGTTTTTT.

The rearrangement joins TRBV6-2 or TRBV6-3 to TRBJ2-7, with a weak D call TRBD1 (6 bases). CDR1 and CDR2 (germline): MNHEY, SVGEGT. V was shortened by 0 bases and J by 3 bases, with 12 bases between the two germline ends. The CDR3 totals 15 residues. Here the CDR3 DNA reads TGTGCCAGCAGTTACTCAACAGAGACAGGCTACGAGCAGTACTTC. It is translated as CASSYSTETGYEQYF.

This chain joins TRBV6-1 and TRBJ1-1; a weak D match, TRBD1 (6 bases). Germline loops: CDR1 MNHNS, CDR2 SASEGT. V was cut by 8 bases and J by 2 bases, with 12 bases left in between. The CDR3 consists of 13 residues. The CDR3 protein is CASGQGQNTEAFF. The CDR3 bases are TGTGCCAGCGGGCAGGGACAAAACACTGAAGCTTTCTTT.

This clonotype was recorded at least ten times. V and J are TRBV2 and TRBJ1-5; D is possibly TRBD1 (5 bases). V lost 6 bases and J lost 0, with 18 bases in between. The CDR3 totals 17 residues. In germline, CDR1 is SNHLY, CDR2 FYNNEI. The CDR3: CASSRDSLTYSNQPQHF. As DNA, the CDR3 is TGTGCCAGCAGCAGGGATTCCCTAACGTATAGCAATCAGCCCCAGCATTTT.

The chain carries TRBV28 and TRBJ1-1, with no clear D. V lost 3 bases, J lost 3 bases, and 11 bases lay in between. Per the germline V gene, CDR1 is MDHEN and CDR2 is SYDVKM. The CDR3 spans 14 residues. CDR3: CASSLERVHTEAFF. The DNA of the CDR3 is TGTGCCAGCAGTTTGGAAAGGGTACACACTGAAGCTTTCTTT.

This clonotype appeared many times. The CDR3 sequence is CASIADTQYF. DNA of the CDR3: TGTGCCAGCATTGCAGATACGCAGTATTTT. The chain is built from TRBV2 and TRBJ2-3, with D hard to call. This CDR3 has 10 amino acids. The V gene lost 7 bases and the J gene lost 4 bases, with 3 bases spanning the gap. CDR1 and CDR2 from the germline V gene are SNHLY and FYNNEI.

This clonotype was seen a handful of times. V is TRBV11-3 and J is TRBJ2-1; tentative D call: TRBD1 (8 bases). The CDR3 is 15 residues long. CDR1 is SGHNT and CDR2 is YENEEA in the germline V gene. V was shortened by 5 bases and J by 9 bases, with 20 bases between the two germline ends. This chain's CDR3 is CASSPPGGGRFEQFF. The CDR3 coding sequence is TGTGCCAGCAGCCCCCCAGGGGGCGGGAGATTTGAGCAGTTCTTC.

This clonotype was seen a few times. J is TRBJ2-1 and V is TRBV7-2, with no clear D. Looked up from germline, CDR1 is SGHTA and CDR2 is FQGNSA. The V gene lost 4 bases and the J gene lost 5 bases, with 9 bases spanning the gap. There are 13 residues in the CDR3. CDR3 DNA: TGTGCCAGCAGCTCGAGCCCCGACAATGAGCAGTTCTTC. Protein product: CASSSSPDNEQFF.

V and J are TRBV28 and TRBJ1-3, with 7 bases lining up with TRBD1. V lost 6 bases, J lost 4 bases, and 3 bases stayed unmatched. In germline, CDR1 is MDHEN, CDR2 SYDVKM. CDR3 length: 13 amino acids. The CDR3 nucleotides read TGTGCCAGCAGAGAACAGGGGGGAAACACCATATATTTT. Translating gives CASREQGGNTIYF. The full variable domain, its missing parts supplied by reference TRBV28 and TRBJ1-3, is DVKVTQSSRYLVKRTGEKVFLECVQDMDHENMFWYRQDPGLGLRLIYFSYDVKMKEKGDIPEGYSVSREKKERFSLILESASTNQTSMYLCASREQGGNTIYFGEGSWLTVV.

A few counts support this clonotype. The chain joins TRBV5-6 to TRBJ2-1, with 10 bases fitting TRBD2. After removal of 1 base from V and 8 bases from J, the junction contained 6 bases not matched to a gene. This CDR3 has 15 amino acids. Germline loops: CDR1 SGHDT, CDR2 YYEEEE. The chain's CDR3 is CASSLRAGGPHEQFF. DNA of the CDR3: TGTGCCAGCAGCTTGAGAGCGGGAGGGCCCCATGAGCAGTTCTTC.

There are a few counts of this clonotype. The chain employs TRBV4-1 and TRBJ2-7; 7 bases match TRBD2. This CDR3 is built from 13 residues. Trimming at V came to 6 bases and at J to 3 bases, leaving 5 bases not matched to a gene. Per the germline V gene, CDR1 is MGHRA and CDR2 is YSYEKL. The CDR3 region is CASSFLADYEQYF. CDR3 sequence (DNA): TGCGCCAGCAGTTTTCTAGCGGACTACGAGCAGTACTTC.

This clonotype was detected only a few times. The rearrangement joins TRBV7-4 to TRBJ1-1; the D gene is possibly TRBD1 (6 bases). The V end was cut by 3 bases, the J end by 4 bases, with 18 bases between. Germline values: CDR1 SGHVT, CDR2 SQSDAQ. The CDR3 runs 16 residues. The CDR3 loop reads CASSLGGRRLGTEAFF. The CDR3 nucleotides are TGTGCCAGCAGCTTGGGGGGGCGACGTCTGGGCACTGAAGCTTTCTTT. Complete variable domain (other parts from reference TRBV7-4 and TRBJ1-1): GAGVSQSPRYKVAKRGRDVALRCDSISGHVTLYWYRQTLGQGSEVLTYSQSDAQRDKSGRPSGRFSAERPERSVSTLKIQRTEQGDSAVYLCASSLGGRRLGTEAFFGQGTRLTVV.

This chain links TRBV5-4 with TRBJ2-5; 9 bases fit TRBD1. This CDR3 contains 15 residues. Germline CDR1 is SGHNT and CDR2 is YYREEE (reference sequence). V dropped 0 bases and J dropped 3; count of bases not matched to a gene: 3. The CDR3 region is CASSLARDREETQYF. Written as DNA, the CDR3 is TGTGCCAGCAGCTTGGCTAGGGACAGGGAAGAGACCCAGTACTTC. Variable domain in full (rest from reference TRBV5-4 and TRBJ2-5): ETGVTQSPTHLIKTRGQQVTLRCSSQSGHNTVSWYQQALGQGPQFIFQYYREEENGRGNFPPRFSGLQFPNYSSELNVNALELDDSALYLCASSLARDREETQYFGPGTRLLVL.

The table lists this clonotype with a few counts. This chain uses TRBV19 with TRBJ2-7; a possible D gene is TRBD2 (6 bases). Germline V gene lookup returns CDR1 LNHDA and CDR2 SQIVND (reference sequence). This CDR3 is 14 amino acids long. V lost 6 bases and J 1 base, leaving 13 bases between the germline ends. The CDR3 DNA reads TGTGCCAGTAGCGGCGGGATAGGGTCCTACGAGCAGTACTTC. Its protein product is CASSGGIGSYEQYF. Filled out from reference TRBV19 and TRBJ2-7, the complete variable domain reads DGGITQSPKYLFRKEGQNVTLSCEQNLNHDAMYWYRQDPGQGLRLIYYSQIVNDFQKGDIAEGYSVSREKKESFPLTVTSAQKNPTAFYLCASSGGIGSYEQYFGPGTRLTVT.

This clonotype was observed at least ten times. The chain employs TRBV5-1 and TRBJ2-1, with TRBD2 identical over 13 bases. The CDR3 length is 17 residues. Trimming took 4 bases from V and 1 from J; bases not matched to a gene: 5. Germline V gene data show CDR1 as SGHRS and CDR2 as YFSETQ. CDR3 in amino acids: CASSPGLAGDSYNEQFF. The CDR3 DNA sequence: TGCGCCAGCAGCCCAGGACTAGCGGGAGATTCCTACAATGAGCAGTTCTTC.

As to this clonotype: Sequence at one end of the junction differs from germline and may be a read error. The chain carries TRBV20-1 and TRBJ2-3; possibly TRBD2 for D (6 bases). The length of the CDR3 is 19 residues. From germline, CDR1 is DFQATT and CDR2 SNEGSKA (reference sequence). The CDR3 loop reads CGARAPPRAGGSPLDTQYF. In nucleotides, the CDR3 is TGCGGTGCTAGGGCGCCCCCCAGGGCCGGGGGTAGCCCTTTGGATACGCAGTATTTT.

This clonotype was seen repeatedly, ten times or more. The chain employs TRBV19 and TRBJ2-5; no definite D call. This CDR3 has 15 amino acids. Germline CDR1 LNHDA, CDR2 SQIVND (reference sequence). V was clipped by 5 bases and J by 4 bases, with 17 bases between them. CDR3 region: CASSPASDGVETQYF. The CDR3 DNA sequence: TGTGCCAGTAGTCCCGCCTCGGACGGAGTAGAGACCCAGTACTTC.

This clonotype was seen many times. This chain connects TRBV12-3 or TRBV12-4 to TRBJ1-2, with TRBD1 matching 10 bases. The CDR3 consists of 23 residues. V trimming: 3 bases; J trimming: 0 bases; junction bases outside the gene matches: 25. The DNA for the CDR3 is TGTGCCAGCAGTTTTGCCTCCGGACGCACCCAAGGGACAGGGGTGAACTCTAACTATGGCTACACCTTC. Translation gives CASSFASGRTQGTGVNSNYGYTF.

The V call is TRBV20-1, the J call TRBJ1-6; 7 nucleotides match TRBD1. Germline CDR1 reads DFQATT; CDR2 reads SNEGSKA (reference sequence). This CDR3 is 13 amino acids long. With 6 bases clipped from V and 9 bases from J, the junction kept 8 bases outside the gene matches. The CDR3 loop reads CSARTGVVSPLHF. Here the CDR3 DNA reads TGCAGTGCCCGAACAGGGGTTGTTTCACCCCTCCACTTT.

The sample holds many counts of this clonotype. The CDR3 sequence: CASSPGGVRGAFF. For the CDR3, the DNA is TGTGCCAGCAGCCCTGGGGGGGTTCGGGGAGCTTTCTTT. The chain is built from TRBV9 and TRBJ1-1, with D tentatively TRBD1 (5 bases). Germline lookup yields CDR1 SGDLS and CDR2 YYNGEE. Trimming left V 4 bases short and J 10 bases short, with 17 bases between. This CDR3 has 13 residues.

This clonotype was found many times. The V call is TRBV2, the J call TRBJ1-4; TRBD1 aligns across 7 bases. CDR1 and CDR2 (germline): SNHLY, FYNNEI. CDR3 length equals 15 residues. V shed 7 bases and J 5 bases; nucleotides not matched to a gene: 10. As DNA, the CDR3 is TGTGCCAGCACTCAACAGGGACAGACGAATGAAAAACTGTTTTTT. It is translated as CASTQQGQTNEKLFF.

The V call is TRBV6-2 or TRBV6-3, the J call TRBJ1-1, with no clear D. Trimming left V 4 bases short and J 7 bases short, with 13 bases between. Germline V gene lookup returns CDR1 MNHEY and CDR2 SVGEGT. This CDR3 has 13 amino acids. CDR3 DNA: TGTGCCAGCAGTTCATCGTTGAAGGATGAAGCTTTCTTT. Its protein product is CASSSSLKDEAFF.